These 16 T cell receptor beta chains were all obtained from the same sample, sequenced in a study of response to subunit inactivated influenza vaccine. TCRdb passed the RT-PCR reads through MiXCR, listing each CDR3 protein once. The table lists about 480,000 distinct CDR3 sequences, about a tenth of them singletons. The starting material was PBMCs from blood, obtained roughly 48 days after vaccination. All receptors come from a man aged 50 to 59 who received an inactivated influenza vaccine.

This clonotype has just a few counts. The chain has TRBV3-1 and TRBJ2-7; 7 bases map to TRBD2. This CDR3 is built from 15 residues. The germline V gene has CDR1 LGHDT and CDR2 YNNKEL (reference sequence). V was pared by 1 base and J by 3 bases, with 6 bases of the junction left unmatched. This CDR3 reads CASSQATSAVYEQYF. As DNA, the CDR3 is TGTGCCAGCAGCCAAGCAACTAGCGCAGTCTACGAGCAGTACTTC.

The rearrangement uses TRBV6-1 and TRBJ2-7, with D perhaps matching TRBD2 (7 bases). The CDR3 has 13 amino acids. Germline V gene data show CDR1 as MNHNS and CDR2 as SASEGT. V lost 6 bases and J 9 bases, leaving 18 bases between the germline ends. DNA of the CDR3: TGTGCCAGCAGAAGGGGGGGCCAAGGACTGCAGTACTTC. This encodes CASRRGGQGLQYF.

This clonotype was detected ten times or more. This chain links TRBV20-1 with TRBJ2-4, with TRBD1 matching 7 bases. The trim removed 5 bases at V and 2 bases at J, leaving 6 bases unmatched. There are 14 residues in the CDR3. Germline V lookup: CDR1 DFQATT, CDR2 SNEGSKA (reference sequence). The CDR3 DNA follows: TGCAGTGCTCCAATGACAGGGACCAAAAACATTCAGTACTTC. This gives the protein CSAPMTGTKNIQYF.

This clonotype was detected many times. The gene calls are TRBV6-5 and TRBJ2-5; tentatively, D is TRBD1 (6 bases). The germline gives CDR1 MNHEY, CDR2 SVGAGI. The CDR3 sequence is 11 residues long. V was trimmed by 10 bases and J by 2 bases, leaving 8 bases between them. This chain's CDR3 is CATGTQETQYF. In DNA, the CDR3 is TGTGCCACCGGGACACAAGAGACCCAGTACTTC.

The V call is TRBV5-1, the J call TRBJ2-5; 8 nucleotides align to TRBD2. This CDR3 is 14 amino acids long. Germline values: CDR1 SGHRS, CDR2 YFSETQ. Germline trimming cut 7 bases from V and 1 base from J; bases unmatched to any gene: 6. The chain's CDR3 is CASGHSGAQETQYF. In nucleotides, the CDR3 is TGCGCCAGCGGCCATAGCGGGGCCCAAGAGACCCAGTACTTC.

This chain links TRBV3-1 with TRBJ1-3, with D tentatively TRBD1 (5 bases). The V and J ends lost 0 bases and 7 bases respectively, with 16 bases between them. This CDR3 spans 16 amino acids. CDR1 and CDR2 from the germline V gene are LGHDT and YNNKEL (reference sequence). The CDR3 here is CASSQESSGAANTIYF. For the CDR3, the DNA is TGTGCCAGCAGCCAAGAATCATCCGGGGCGGCGAACACCATATATTTT.

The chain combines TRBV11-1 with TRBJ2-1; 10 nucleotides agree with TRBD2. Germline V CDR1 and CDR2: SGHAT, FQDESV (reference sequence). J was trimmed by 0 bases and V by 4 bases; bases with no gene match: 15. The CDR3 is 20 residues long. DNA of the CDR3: TGTGCCAGCAGCTCCGATGGACTAGCGGAACGGGCGAGCTCCTACAATGAGCAGTTCTTC. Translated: CASSSDGLAERASSYNEQFF. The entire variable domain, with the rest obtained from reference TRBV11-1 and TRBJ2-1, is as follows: EAEVAQSPRYKITEKSQAVAFWCDPISGHATLYWYRQILGQGPELLVQFQDESVVDDSQLPKDRFSAERLKGVDSTLKIQPAELGDSAMYLCASSSDGLAERASSYNEQFFGPGTRLTVL.

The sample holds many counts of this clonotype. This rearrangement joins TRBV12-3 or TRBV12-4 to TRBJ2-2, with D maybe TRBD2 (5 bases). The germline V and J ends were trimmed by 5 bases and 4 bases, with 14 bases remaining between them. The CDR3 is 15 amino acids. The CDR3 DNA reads TGTGCCAGCAGTCCCCCGCCCGCGGGCACCGGGGAGCTGTTTTTT. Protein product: CASSPPPAGTGELFF.

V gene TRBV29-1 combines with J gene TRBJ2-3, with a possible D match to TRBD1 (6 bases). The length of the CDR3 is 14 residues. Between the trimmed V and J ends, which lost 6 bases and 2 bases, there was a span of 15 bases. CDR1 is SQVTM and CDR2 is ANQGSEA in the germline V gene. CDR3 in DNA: TGCAGCGTCTGTCTTGGGACACTCACAGATACGCAGTATTTT. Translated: CSVCLGTLTDTQYF.

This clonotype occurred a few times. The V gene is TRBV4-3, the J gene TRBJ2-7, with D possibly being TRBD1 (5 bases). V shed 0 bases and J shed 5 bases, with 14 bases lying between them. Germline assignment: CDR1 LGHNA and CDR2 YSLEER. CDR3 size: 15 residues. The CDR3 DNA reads TGCGCCAGCAGCCAAGACAGGGTACACGTCGACGAGCAGTACTTC. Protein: CASSQDRVHVDEQYF.

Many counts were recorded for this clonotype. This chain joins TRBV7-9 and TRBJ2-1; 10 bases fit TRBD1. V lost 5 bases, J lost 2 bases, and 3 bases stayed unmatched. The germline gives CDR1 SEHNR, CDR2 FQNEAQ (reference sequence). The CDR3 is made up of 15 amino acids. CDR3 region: CASSRQGAAYNEQFF. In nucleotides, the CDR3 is TGTGCCAGCAGCAGACAGGGGGCCGCCTACAATGAGCAGTTCTTC.

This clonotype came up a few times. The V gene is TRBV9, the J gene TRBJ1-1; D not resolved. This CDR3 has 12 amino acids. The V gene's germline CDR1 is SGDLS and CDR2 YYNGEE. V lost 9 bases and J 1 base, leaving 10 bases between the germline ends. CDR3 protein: CATAEKNTEAFF. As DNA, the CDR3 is TGTGCCACCGCGGAGAAGAACACTGAAGCTTTCTTT.

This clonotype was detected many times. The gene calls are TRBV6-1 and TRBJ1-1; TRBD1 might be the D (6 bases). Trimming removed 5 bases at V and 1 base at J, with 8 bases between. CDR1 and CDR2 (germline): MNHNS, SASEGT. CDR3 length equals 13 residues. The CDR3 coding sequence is TGTGCCAGCAGTAAACAGGGGAACACTGAAGCTTTCTTT. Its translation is CASSKQGNTEAFF.

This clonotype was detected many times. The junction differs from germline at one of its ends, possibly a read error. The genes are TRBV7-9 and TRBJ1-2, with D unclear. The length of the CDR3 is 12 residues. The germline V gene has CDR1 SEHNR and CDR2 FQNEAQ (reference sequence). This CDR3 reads CASSLGNDGYTF. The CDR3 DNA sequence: TGTGCCAGCAGCTTAGGTAACGATGGCTACACCTTC.

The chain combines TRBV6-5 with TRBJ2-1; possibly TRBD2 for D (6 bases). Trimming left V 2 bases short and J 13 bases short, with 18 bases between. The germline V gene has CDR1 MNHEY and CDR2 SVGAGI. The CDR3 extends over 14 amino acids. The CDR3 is CASSYTRDQRSQFF. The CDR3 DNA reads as TGTGCCAGCAGTTACACGCGGGACCAGAGGTCACAGTTCTTC.

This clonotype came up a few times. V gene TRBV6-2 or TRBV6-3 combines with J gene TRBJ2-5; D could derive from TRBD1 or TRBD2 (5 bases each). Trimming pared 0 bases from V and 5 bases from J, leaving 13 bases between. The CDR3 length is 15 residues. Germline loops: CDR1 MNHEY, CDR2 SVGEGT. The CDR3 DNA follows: TGTGCCAGCAGTTACTCTGGGACCCAGATGGAGACCCAGTACTTC. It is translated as CASSYSGTQMETQYF.